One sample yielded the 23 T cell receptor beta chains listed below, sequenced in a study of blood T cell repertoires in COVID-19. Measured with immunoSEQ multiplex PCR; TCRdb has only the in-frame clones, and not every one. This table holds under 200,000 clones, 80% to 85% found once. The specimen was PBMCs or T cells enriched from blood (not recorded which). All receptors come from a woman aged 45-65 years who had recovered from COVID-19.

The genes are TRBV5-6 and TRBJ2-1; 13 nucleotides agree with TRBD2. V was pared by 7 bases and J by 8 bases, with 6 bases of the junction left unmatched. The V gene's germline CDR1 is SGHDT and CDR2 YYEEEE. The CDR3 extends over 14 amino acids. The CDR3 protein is CASLRLAGGHEQFF. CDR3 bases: TGTGCCAGCCTTAGACTAGCGGGGGGCCATGAGCAGTTCTTC. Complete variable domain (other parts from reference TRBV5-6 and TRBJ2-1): DAGVTQSPTHLIKTRGQQVTLRCSPKSGHDTVSWYQQALGQGPQFIFQYYEEEERQRGNFPDRFSGHQFPNYSSELNVNALLLGDSALYLCASLRLAGGHEQFFGPGTRLTVL.

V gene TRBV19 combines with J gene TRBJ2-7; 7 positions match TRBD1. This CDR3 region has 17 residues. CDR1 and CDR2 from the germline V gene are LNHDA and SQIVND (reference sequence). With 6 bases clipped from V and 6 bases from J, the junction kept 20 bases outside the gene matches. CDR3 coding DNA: TGTGCCAGTAGACCCAATCGGGGACAGAGGACGATCACCGAGCAGTACTTC. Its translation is CASRPNRGQRTITEQYF.

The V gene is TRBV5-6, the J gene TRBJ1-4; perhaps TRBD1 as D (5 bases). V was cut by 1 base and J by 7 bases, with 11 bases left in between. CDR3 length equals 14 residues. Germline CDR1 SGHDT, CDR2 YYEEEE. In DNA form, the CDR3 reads TGTGCCAGCAGCTTGAGACAGCGGGGTGAAAAACTGTTTTTT. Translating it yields CASSLRQRGEKLFF.

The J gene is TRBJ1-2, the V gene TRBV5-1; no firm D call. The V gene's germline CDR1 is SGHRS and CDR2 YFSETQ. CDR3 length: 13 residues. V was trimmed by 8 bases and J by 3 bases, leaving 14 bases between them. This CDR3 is CASGEPRDYGYTF. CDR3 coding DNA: TGCGCCAGTGGAGAACCGCGGGACTATGGCTACACCTTC.

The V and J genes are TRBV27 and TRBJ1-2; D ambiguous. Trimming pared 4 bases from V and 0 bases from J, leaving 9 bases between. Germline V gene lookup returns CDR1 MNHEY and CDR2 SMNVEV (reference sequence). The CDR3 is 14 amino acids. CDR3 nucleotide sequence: TGTGCCAGCAGTTCCCCTACCACTAACTATGGCTACACCTTC. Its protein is CASSSPTTNYGYTF.

The CDR3 spells CASSARLAGGNLNTGELFF. DNA of the CDR3: TGTGCCAGCAGCGCCCGACTAGCGGGGGGTAACCTGAACACCGGGGAGCTGTTTTTT. This sequence joins TRBV9 and TRBJ2-2, with 13 bases fitting TRBD2. The CDR3 totals 19 residues. The V gene's germline CDR1 is SGDLS and CDR2 YYNGEE. The ends lost 3 bases at V and 1 base at J; junction bases unmatched: 9. Based on the CDR3 plus reference TRBV9 and TRBJ2-2, the full variable domain is DSGVTQTPKHLITATGQRVTLRCSPRSGDLSVYWYQQSLDQGLQFLIQYYNGEERAKGNILERFSAQQFPDLHSELNLSSLELGDSALYFCASSARLAGGNLNTGELFFGEGSRLTVL.

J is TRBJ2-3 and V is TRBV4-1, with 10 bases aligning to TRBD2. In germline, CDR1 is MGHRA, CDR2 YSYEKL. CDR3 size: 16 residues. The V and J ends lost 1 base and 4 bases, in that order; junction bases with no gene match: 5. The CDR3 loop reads CASSQVLAGGSDTQYF. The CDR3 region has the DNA TGCGCCAGCAGCCAAGTATTAGCGGGGGGTTCAGATACGCAGTATTTT.

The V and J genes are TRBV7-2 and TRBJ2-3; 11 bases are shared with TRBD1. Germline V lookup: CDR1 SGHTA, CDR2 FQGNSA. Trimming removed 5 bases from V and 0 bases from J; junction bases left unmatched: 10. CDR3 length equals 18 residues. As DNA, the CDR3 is TGTGCCAGCAGCACCCGGGACAGGGGGAGGGGGAGCACAGATACGCAGTATTTT. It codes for CASSTRDRGRGSTDTQYF.

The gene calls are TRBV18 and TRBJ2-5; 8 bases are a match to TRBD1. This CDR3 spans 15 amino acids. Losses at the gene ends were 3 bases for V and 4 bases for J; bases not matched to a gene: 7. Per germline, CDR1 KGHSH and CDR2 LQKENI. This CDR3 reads CASSPQGARGETQYF. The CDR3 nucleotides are TGTGCCAGCTCACCTCAGGGGGCCCGTGGAGAGACCCAGTACTTC.

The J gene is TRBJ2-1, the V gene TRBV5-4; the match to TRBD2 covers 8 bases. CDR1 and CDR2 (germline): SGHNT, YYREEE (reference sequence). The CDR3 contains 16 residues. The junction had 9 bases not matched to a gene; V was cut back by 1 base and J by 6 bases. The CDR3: CASSLRAGGLGNEQFF. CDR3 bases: TGTGCCAGCAGCTTGAGGGCGGGAGGCTTAGGCAATGAGCAGTTCTTC.

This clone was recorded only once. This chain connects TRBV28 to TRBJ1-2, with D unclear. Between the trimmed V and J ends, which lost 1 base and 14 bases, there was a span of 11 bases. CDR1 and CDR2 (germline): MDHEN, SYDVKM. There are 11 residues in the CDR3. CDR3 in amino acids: CASSLFLSRTF. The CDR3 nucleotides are TGTGCCAGCAGTTTATTCCTCTCGAGGACCTTC.

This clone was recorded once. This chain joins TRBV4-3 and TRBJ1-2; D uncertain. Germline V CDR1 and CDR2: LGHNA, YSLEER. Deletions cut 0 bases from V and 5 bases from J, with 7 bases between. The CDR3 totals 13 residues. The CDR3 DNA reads TGCGCCAGCAGCCAAGACAGAGGGTATGGCTACACCTTC. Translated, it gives CASSQDRGYGYTF.

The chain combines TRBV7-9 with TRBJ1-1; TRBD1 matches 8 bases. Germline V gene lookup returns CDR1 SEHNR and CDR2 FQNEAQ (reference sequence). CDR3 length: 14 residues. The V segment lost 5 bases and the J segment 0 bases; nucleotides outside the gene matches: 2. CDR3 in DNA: TGTGCCAGCAGCCCGACAGGGGTGAACACTGAAGCTTTCTTT. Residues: CASSPTGVNTEAFF.

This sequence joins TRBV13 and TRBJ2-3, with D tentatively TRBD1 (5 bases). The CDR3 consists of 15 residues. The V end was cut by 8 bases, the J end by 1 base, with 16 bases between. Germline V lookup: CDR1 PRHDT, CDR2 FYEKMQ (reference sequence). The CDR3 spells CASRHQGLGTDTQYF. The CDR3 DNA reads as TGTGCCAGCCGACACCAGGGTCTTGGCACAGATACGCAGTATTTT.

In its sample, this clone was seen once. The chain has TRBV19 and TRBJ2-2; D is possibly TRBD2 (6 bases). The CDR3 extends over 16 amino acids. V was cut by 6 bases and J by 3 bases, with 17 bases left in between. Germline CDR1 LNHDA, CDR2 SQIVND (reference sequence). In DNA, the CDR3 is TGTGCCAGTAGCCGACTAGGGGTTCGTGACACCGGGGAGCTGTTTTTT. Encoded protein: CASSRLGVRDTGELFF.

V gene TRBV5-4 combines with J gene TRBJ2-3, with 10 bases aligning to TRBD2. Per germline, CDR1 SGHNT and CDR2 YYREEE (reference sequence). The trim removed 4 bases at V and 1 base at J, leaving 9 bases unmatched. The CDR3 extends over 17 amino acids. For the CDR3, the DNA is TGTGCCAGCAGCCCGAAGCGGCTAGCGGGAGGCACAGATACGCAGTATTTT. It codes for CASSPKRLAGGTDTQYF.

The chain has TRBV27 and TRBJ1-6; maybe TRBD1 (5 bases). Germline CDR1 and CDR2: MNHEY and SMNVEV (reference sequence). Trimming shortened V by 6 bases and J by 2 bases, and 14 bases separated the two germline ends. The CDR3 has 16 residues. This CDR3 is CASRLTGGPYNSPLHF. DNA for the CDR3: TGTGCCAGCAGGCTTACAGGCGGACCCTATAATTCACCCCTCCACTTT.

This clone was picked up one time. Here the CDR3 DNA reads TGTGCCAGCAGTCCCGACAGGGGACCCTATAATTCACCCCTCCACTTT. Protein sequence: CASSPDRGPYNSPLHF. The J gene is TRBJ1-6, the V gene TRBV28, with 8 nucleotides matching TRBD1. The CDR3 is 16 amino acids. Germline loops: CDR1 MDHEN, CDR2 SYDVKM. J was trimmed by 2 bases and V by 5 bases; bases with no gene match: 5.

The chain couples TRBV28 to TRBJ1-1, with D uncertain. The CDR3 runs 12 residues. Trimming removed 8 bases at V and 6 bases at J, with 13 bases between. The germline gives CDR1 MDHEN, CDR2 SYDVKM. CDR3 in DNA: TGTGCCAGCGTTCCCCAGTCCGCTGAAGCTTTCTTT. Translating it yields CASVPQSAEAFF.

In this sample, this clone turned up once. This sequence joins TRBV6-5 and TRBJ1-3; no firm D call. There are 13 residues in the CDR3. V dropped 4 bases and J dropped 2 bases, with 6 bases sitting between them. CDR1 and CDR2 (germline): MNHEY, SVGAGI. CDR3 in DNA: TGTGCCAGCAGTTCACCGGCTGGAAACACCATATATTTT. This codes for CASSSPAGNTIYF.

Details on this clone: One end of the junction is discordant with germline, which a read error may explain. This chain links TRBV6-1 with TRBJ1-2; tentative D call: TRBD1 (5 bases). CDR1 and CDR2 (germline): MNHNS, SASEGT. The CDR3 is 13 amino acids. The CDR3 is CASSEANYRGMYF. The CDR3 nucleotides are TGTGCCAGCAGTGAAGCAAATTACCGGGGGATGTACTTC.

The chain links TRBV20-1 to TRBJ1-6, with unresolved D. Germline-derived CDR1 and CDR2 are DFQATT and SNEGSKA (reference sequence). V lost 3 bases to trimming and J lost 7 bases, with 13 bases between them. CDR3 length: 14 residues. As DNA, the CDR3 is TGCAGTGCTAGTTATTTATCCGGGAATTCACCCCTCCACTTT. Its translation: CSASYLSGNSPLHF.

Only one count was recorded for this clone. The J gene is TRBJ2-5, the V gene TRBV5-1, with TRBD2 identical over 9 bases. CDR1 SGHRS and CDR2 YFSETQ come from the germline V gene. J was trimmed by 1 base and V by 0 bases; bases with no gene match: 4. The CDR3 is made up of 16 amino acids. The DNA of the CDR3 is TGCGCCAGCAGCTTGGCTGCGGGGGGGCGCCAAGAGACCCAGTACTTC. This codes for CASSLAAGGRQETQYF. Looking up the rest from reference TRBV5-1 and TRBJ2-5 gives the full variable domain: KAGVTQTPRYLIKTRGQQVTLSCSPISGHRSVSWYQQTPGQGLQFLFEYFSETQRNKGNFPGRFSGRQFSNSRSEMNVSTLELGDSALYLCASSLAAGGRQETQYFGPGTRLLVL.